This T cell receptor (beta chain) was sequenced for a study of radiotherapy plus CTLA-4 blockade in lung cancer. About the study: Of the patients, around 17% showed objective responses and roughly 34% attained disease control.

This clone was counted once. The antigen is undetermined. Notes on the study in general: Blood-borne expansion of tumor-derived TCR clones followed radiotherapy plus ipilimumab. The authors reported that early blood T cell clone dynamics, with interferon-beta, best predicted response.

Libraries were prepared by immunoSEQ multiplex PCR; TCRdb keeps only in-frame clonotypes and omits some of them. The table lists roughly 46,000 clones, roughly three quarters of them singletons. In chemo-refractory metastatic non-small-cell lung cancer, patients got ipilimumab CTLA-4 blockade together with focal radiation. The TCR comes from a human donor with non-small cell lung cancer who had stable disease on radiotherapy plus ipilimumab. The sequenced sample was peripheral blood, obtained from a patient treated with radiotherapy plus ipilimumab.

Written as DNA, the CDR3 is TGTGCCACCAGCCGCTCGGGCAGGGGTTCCCTTAGCTCTGGAAACACCATATATTTT. This gives the protein CATSRSGRGSLSSGNTIYF. V is TRBV15 and J is TRBJ1-3; D possibly corresponds to TRBD1 (6 bases). CDR1 is LNHNV, CDR2 YYDKDF, per germline (reference sequence). The CDR3 has 19 residues. V was shortened by 5 bases and J by 0 bases, with 23 bases between the two germline ends.